These 26 T cell receptor beta chains were sequenced from one sample in a study of CD8+CD57+ T cells in acquired aplastic anemia. TCR beta VDJ and CDR3 profiles were obtained from a genomic DNA template. TCRdb fed the reads into MiXCR, producing one record per CDR3 protein. The sample lists under 250,000 distinct CDR3 sequences; roughly 35% were seen once. Sequencing used sorted CD4+, CD8+, or CD8+CD57+ T cells (not recorded which) from PBMCs. Source of these receptors: a human donor in good health, serving as a control.

The CDR3 is CASSRSTNTGELFF. For the CDR3, the DNA is TGTGCCAGCAGTAGGAGCACGAACACCGGGGAGCTGTTTTTT. The gene calls are TRBV12-3 or TRBV12-4 and TRBJ2-2; unclear D gene. The CDR3 is 14 amino acids. The V and J ends lost 5 bases and 0 bases respectively, with 7 bases between them.

The sample holds a few counts of this clonotype. The chain couples TRBV5-1 to TRBJ2-2; D unclear. The ends were cut back, 3 bases at V and 6 bases at J, with 6 bases in the middle. The V gene's germline CDR1 is SGHRS and CDR2 YFSETQ. CDR3 size: 12 residues. The CDR3 nucleotides read TGCGCCAGCAGCTCGCTCCCCGGGGAGCTGTTTTTT. Translation: CASSSLPGELFF.

CDR3 residues: CATSGSGLGYTF. CDR3 bases: TGTGCCACCAGTGGTTCCGGGCTAGGCTACACCTTC. J is TRBJ1-2 and V is TRBV24-1; no clear D. The V and J ends lost 5 bases and 8 bases respectively, with 11 bases between them. The germline V gene encodes CDR1 KGHDR and CDR2 SFDVKD. CDR3 length: 12 residues.

This CDR3 reads CASSLWNEQYF. CDR3 coding DNA: TGTGCCAGCAGCCTGTGGAATGAGCAGTACTTC. The chain couples TRBV7-2 to TRBJ2-7; no definite D call. Trimming shortened V by 5 bases and J by 7 bases, and 9 bases separated the two germline ends. This CDR3 has 11 amino acids. Germline CDR1 and CDR2: SGHTA and FQGNSA.

This clonotype was counted many times. The rearrangement uses TRBV7-9 and TRBJ2-4; 7 bases are a match to TRBD1. From germline, CDR1 is SEHNR and CDR2 FQNEAQ (reference sequence). The CDR3 sequence is 16 residues long. Trimming at V came to 4 bases and at J to 5 bases, leaving 11 bases not matched to a gene. In nucleotides, the CDR3 is TGTGCCAGCAGCTACACCCCACGCCAGGGGGAAAACATTCAGTACTTC. Translation: CASSYTPRQGENIQYF.

There are many counts of this clonotype. The chain combines TRBV5-1 with TRBJ2-7; D may correspond to TRBD1 or TRBD2 (5 bases each). The V gene's germline CDR1 is SGHRS and CDR2 YFSETQ. The CDR3 is made up of 14 amino acids. Deletions cut 4 bases from V and 0 bases from J, with 11 bases between. The CDR3 region is CASSGTPGSYEQYF. CDR3 nucleotide sequence: TGCGCCAGCAGCGGGACCCCCGGCTCCTACGAGCAGTACTTC. Full variable domain (rest looked up from reference TRBV5-1 and TRBJ2-7): KAGVTQTPRYLIKTRGQQVTLSCSPISGHRSVSWYQQTPGQGLQFLFEYFSETQRNKGNFPGRFSGRQFSNSRSEMNVSTLELGDSALYLCASSGTPGSYEQYFGPGTRLTVT.

This clonotype was counted many times. The chain has TRBV5-1 and TRBJ1-2, with 7 bases matching TRBD1. V trimming: 6 bases; J trimming: 4 bases; junction bases outside the gene matches: 3. Germline CDR1 and CDR2: SGHRS and YFSETQ. CDR3 length equals 12 residues. The CDR3 region is CASKNRGYGYTF. As DNA, the CDR3 is TGCGCCAGCAAGAACAGGGGCTATGGCTACACCTTC.

This clonotype was detected many times. This rearrangement joins TRBV11-1 to TRBJ2-3, with 7 bases fitting TRBD2. Trimming removed 5 bases from V and 4 bases from J; junction bases left unmatched: 9. The germline gives CDR1 SGHAT, CDR2 FQDESV (reference sequence). The CDR3 has 15 residues. CDR3 in DNA: TGTGCCAGCAGCCTGAATAGCGGGTTTGCAGATACGCAGTATTTT. Translation gives CASSLNSGFADTQYF. The complete variable domain, with remaining parts taken from reference TRBV11-1 and TRBJ2-3, reads EAEVAQSPRYKITEKSQAVAFWCDPISGHATLYWYRQILGQGPELLVQFQDESVVDDSQLPKDRFSAERLKGVDSTLKIQPAELGDSAMYLCASSLNSGFADTQYFGPGTRLTVL.

This clonotype was observed at least ten times. J is TRBJ2-7 and V is TRBV9; TRBD2 agrees at 11 bases. The germline V gene encodes CDR1 SGDLS and CDR2 YYNGEE. The V gene end was trimmed by 3 bases and the J gene end by 2 bases; junction bases not matched to a gene: 1. The CDR3 runs to 14 residues. The CDR3 region is CASSAGLAAYEQYF. The CDR3 region has the DNA TGTGCCAGCAGCGCGGGACTAGCGGCCTACGAGCAGTACTTC.

This clonotype came up many times. This chain uses TRBV20-1 with TRBJ2-1; 7 nucleotides agree with TRBD1. The CDR3 loop spans 15 amino acids. CDR1 is DFQATT, CDR2 SNEGSKA, per germline (reference sequence). With 7 bases clipped from V and 2 bases from J, the junction kept 11 bases outside the gene matches. The CDR3: CSVSQGRGPYNEQFF. CDR3 DNA: TGCAGTGTTTCACAGGGGCGCGGACCCTACAATGAGCAGTTCTTC.

V gene TRBV11-2 combines with J gene TRBJ2-4; TRBD1 matches 7 bases. CDR1 and CDR2 from the germline V gene are SGHAT and FQNNGV. V lost 8 bases to trimming and J lost 5 bases; unmatched junction nucleotides: 9. There are 14 residues in the CDR3. DNA of the CDR3: TGTGCCAGCGGCCGACAGGGTAGCCAAAACATTCAGTACTTC. As protein: CASGRQGSQNIQYF. The variable domain in full, with the rest retrieved from reference TRBV11-2 and TRBJ2-4, is EAGVAQSPRYKIIEKRQSVAFWCNPISGHATLYWYQQILGQGPKLLIQFQNNGVVDDSQLPKDRFSAERLKGVDSTLKIQPAKLEDSAVYLCASGRQGSQNIQYFGAGTRLSVL.

This clonotype came up many times. V usage is TRBV25-1 and J usage is TRBJ1-1, with D unclear. V gave up 3 bases and J gave up 0 bases, with 5 bases separating them. The CDR3 is 13 amino acids. The V gene's germline CDR1 is MGHDK and CDR2 SYGVNS. The CDR3 protein is CASSDLVNTEAFF. DNA of the CDR3: TGTGCCAGCAGTGATCTGGTGAACACTGAAGCTTTCTTT.

This chain uses TRBV4-2 with TRBJ2-3; TRBD2 matches at 11 bases. CDR1 LGHNA and CDR2 YNFKEQ come from the germline V gene. The V and J ends lost 4 bases and 3 bases, in that order; junction bases with no gene match: 15. This CDR3 region has 19 residues. Here the CDR3 DNA reads TGTGCCAGCAGCCCGCGGGTCGTTAGCGGGAGGGCAGTGACAGATACGCAGTATTTT. As protein: CASSPRVVSGRAVTDTQYF.

On this clonotype itself: At one boundary the junction diverges from the germline segment, which might be a read error. The chain links TRBV11-1 to TRBJ2-3; perhaps D is TRBD1 or TRBD2 (5 bases each). CDR1 is SGHAT, CDR2 FQDESV, per germline (reference sequence). The CDR3 runs 15 residues. The CDR3 nucleotides are TGTGCCAGCAGCTCCGGGACGGCAAGCACAGATACGCAGTGTTTT. Amino acids: CASSSGTASTDTQCF.

A remark on this clonotype: A much larger clone is a single base away; this may be a read error. Here the CDR3 omits its conserved ending phenylalanine or tryptophan, so a read error is the likely source. The rearrangement links TRBV20-1 to TRBJ1-1, with 9 bases aligning to TRBD1. Germline CDR1 is DFQATT and CDR2 is SNEGSKA (reference sequence). The CDR3 runs to 14 residues. V shed 3 bases, J shed 3 bases, and the junction held 5 bases outside the gene matches. The CDR3 reads CSARKRQGDTEAFS. In DNA, the CDR3 is TGCAGTGCTAGGAAGCGACAGGGGGACACTGAAGCTTTCTCT.

The rearrangement joins TRBV25-1 to TRBJ2-7; 10 nucleotides line up with TRBD1. V was pared by 4 bases and J by 6 bases, with 9 bases of the junction left unmatched. The CDR3 extends over 15 amino acids. Germline lookup yields CDR1 MGHDK and CDR2 SYGVNS. This CDR3 reads CASSGIGQGVSEQYF. The CDR3 bases are TGTGCCAGCAGTGGGATTGGACAGGGGGTTTCCGAGCAGTACTTC.

This clonotype has a handful of counts. This may be a read error: a much more frequent sequence differs by one nucleotide. The rearrangement joins TRBV12-3 or TRBV12-4 to TRBJ1-5; TRBD2 is a possible D gene (5 bases). Near its end, the DNA agrees better with TRBJ2-3, so the J call may be wrong. The CDR3 consists of 14 residues. The CDR3 DNA follows: TGTGCCAGCAGTTTCGGGTCGGGAAATCAGCCCCAGTATTTT. Its protein is CASSFGSGNQPQYF.

This clonotype came up many times. The chain employs TRBV6-1 and TRBJ2-7; 7 bases match TRBD2. The germline V gene has CDR1 MNHNS and CDR2 SASEGT. The CDR3 has 14 amino acids. Germline trimming cut 7 bases from V and 4 bases from J; bases unmatched to any gene: 10. CDR3 loop: CASKLERDRYEQYF. The DNA of the CDR3 is TGTGCCAGCAAGTTGGAGCGGGATCGGTACGAGCAGTACTTC.

This clonotype showed up many times. This chain joins TRBV20-1 and TRBJ2-1, with 11 bases identical to TRBD2. Germline CDR1 and CDR2: DFQATT and SNEGSKA (reference sequence). J lost 8 bases, V lost 0 bases, and 9 bases had no gene match. The CDR3 has 16 amino acids. CDR3 nucleotides: TGCAGTGCTAGAGATTTCCGACTAGCGGGAAGTGATGAGCAGTTCTTC. This sequence encodes CSARDFRLAGSDEQFF.

Concerning this clonotype: The final CDR3 position lacks the conserved phenylalanine or tryptophan, pointing to a likely read error. It is unclear where the CDR3 begins or ends on the DNA, so no DNA is shown, and the CDR3 is as TCRdb lists it. The V and J genes are TRBV10-3 and TRBJ1-2. The CDR3 region is 13 residues in length, termini included. CDR1 and CDR2 (germline): ENHRY, SYGVKD. This chain's CDR3 is CASSPGLAAVNSY.

This clonotype occurred a few times. The chain links TRBV29-1 to TRBJ1-2; D is ambiguous. CDR3 size: 10 residues. Trimming stripped 3 bases from V and 6 bases from J, with 5 bases between. CDR1 and CDR2 (germline): SQVTM, ANQGSEA. CDR3 amino acids: CSVDGNGYTF. The CDR3 nucleotides read TGCAGCGTTGACGGGAATGGCTACACCTTC. The complete variable domain, with remaining parts taken from reference TRBV29-1 and TRBJ1-2, reads SAVISQKPSRDICQRGTSLTIQCQVDSQVTMMFWYRQQPGQSLTLIATANQGSEATYESGFVIDKFPISRPNLTFSTLTVSNMSPEDSSIYLCSVDGNGYTFGSGTRLTVV.

The sample holds many counts of this clonotype. The chain recombines TRBV15 with TRBJ2-7, with 7 bases that match TRBD1. The CDR3 sequence is 15 residues long. Germline lookup yields CDR1 LNHNV and CDR2 YYDKDF (reference sequence). V trimming: 0 bases; J trimming: 4 bases; junction bases outside the gene matches: 6. CDR3 coding DNA: TGTGCCACCAGCAGAGATATAGGGGGCAGTTACGAGCAGTACTTC. Translated, it gives CATSRDIGGSYEQYF.

This clonotype was counted many times. The chain links TRBV2 to TRBJ2-3; D might be TRBD1 (5 bases). This CDR3 contains 14 residues. Trimming removed 7 bases from V and 0 bases from J, with 11 bases in between. Looked up from germline, CDR1 is SNHLY and CDR2 is FYNNEI. The DNA for the CDR3 is TGTGCCAGCAAGGTGACAGACAGCACAGATACGCAGTATTTT. This translates into CASKVTDSTDTQYF.

This clonotype was seen repeatedly, ten times or more. The rearrangement links TRBV7-9 to TRBJ1-1; D is unresolved. The CDR3 is 13 residues long. Trimming pared 2 bases from V and 3 bases from J, leaving 7 bases between. Germline CDR1 and CDR2: SEHNR and FQNEAQ (reference sequence). The CDR3 DNA reads TGTGCCAGCAGCTTATTCCCCGACACTGAAGCTTTCTTT. It translates to CASSLFPDTEAFF.

This clonotype was counted many times. The gene calls are TRBV5-1 and TRBJ1-1, with D perhaps matching TRBD1 (6 bases). The CDR3 consists of 14 residues. Germline loops: CDR1 SGHRS, CDR2 YFSETQ. Deletions cut 0 bases from V and 7 bases from J, with 13 bases between. DNA for the CDR3: TGCGCCAGCAGCTTGGCCTCAGGGGCGGGTGAAGCTTTCTTT. Translation gives CASSLASGAGEAFF.

In the case of this clonotype: One base away lies a much larger clone, so this may be a sequencing read error. The V call is TRBV5-1, the J call TRBJ2-3; D unclear. Germline V gives CDR1 SGHRS, CDR2 YFSETQ. V lost 0 bases and J lost 1, with 6 bases in between. The CDR3 spans 14 residues. As DNA, the CDR3 is TGCGCCAGCAGCTTGGGAGTGGGCACAGATACGCAGTATTTT. Its translation is CASSLGVGTDTQYF.